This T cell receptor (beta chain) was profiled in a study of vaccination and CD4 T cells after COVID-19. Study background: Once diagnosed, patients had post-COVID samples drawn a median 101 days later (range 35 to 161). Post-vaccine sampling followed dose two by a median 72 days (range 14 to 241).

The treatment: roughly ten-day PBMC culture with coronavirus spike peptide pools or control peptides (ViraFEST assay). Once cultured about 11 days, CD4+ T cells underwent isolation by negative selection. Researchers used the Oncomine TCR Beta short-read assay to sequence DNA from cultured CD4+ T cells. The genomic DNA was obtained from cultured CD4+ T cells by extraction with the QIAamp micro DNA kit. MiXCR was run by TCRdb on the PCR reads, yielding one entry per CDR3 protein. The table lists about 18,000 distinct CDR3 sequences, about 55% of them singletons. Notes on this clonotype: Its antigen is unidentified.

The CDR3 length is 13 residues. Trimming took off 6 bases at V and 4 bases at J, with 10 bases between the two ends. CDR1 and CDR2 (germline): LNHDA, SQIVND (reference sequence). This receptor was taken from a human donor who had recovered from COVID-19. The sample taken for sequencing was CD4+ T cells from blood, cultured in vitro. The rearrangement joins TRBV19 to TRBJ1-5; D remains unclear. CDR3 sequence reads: CASRSGFNQPQHF. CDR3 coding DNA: TGTGCCAGTAGATCCGGATTTAATCAGCCCCAGCATTTT.